The T cell receptor beta chain described here comes from a study of somatic mutations in cytotoxic T cells in rheumatoid arthritis. This table comes from immunoSEQ multiplex PCR, and its TCRdb copy is limited to in-frame clones, with some not included. The sample consists of about 11,000 clones, roughly 74% of them appearing once. Germline-derived CDR1 and CDR2 are WSHSY and SAAADI. Trimming stripped 2 bases from V and 8 bases from J, with 9 bases between. The CDR3 is 12 amino acids. Sequencing was done on a sample of CD8+ T cells sorted from blood. The chain recombines TRBV10-2 with TRBJ1-2; D unresolved. This receptor was taken from a woman aged 40 to 50 in good health. Written as DNA, the CDR3 is TGCGCCAGCAGTGAGCCCTCGACGGGCTACACCTTC. It codes for CASSEPSTGYTF.